A single sample is the source of the 26 T cell receptor beta chains below, sequenced in a study of Ad26.COV2.S vaccination and SARS-CoV-2 variants. TCRdb's copy holds only in-frame clones and misses some; the assay was immunoSEQ multiplex PCR. The table records a few hundred thousand clones, 88% of them present only once. Sample treatment: around 19 received Ad26.COV2.S at low or high dose, single or two shots; about 5 received placebo; per-sample allocation not given. After the first vaccine or placebo injection, samples were drawn on day 63. Sequenced here: peripheral blood, sampled in a trial of Ad26.COV2.S vaccine versus placebo. The receptors derive from a person between 18 and 65 years old who received the Ad26.COV2.S COVID-19 vaccine or a placebo.

This chain's CDR3 is CASSLVSVEQYF. The CDR3 DNA reads TGTGCCAGCAGCTTAGTATCGGTCGAGCAGTACTTC. The chain employs TRBV11-2 and TRBJ2-7; no firm D call. In germline, CDR1 is SGHAT, CDR2 FQNNGV. Between the trimmed V and J ends, which lost 1 base and 6 bases, there was a span of 7 bases. CDR3 length: 12 residues.

This chain connects TRBV5-1 to TRBJ2-7; 7 positions agree with TRBD1. In germline, CDR1 is SGHRS, CDR2 YFSETQ. V trimming: 3 bases; J trimming: 4 bases; junction bases outside the gene matches: 4. This CDR3 is 13 amino acids long. The DNA for the CDR3 is TGCGCCAGCAGCTGGACAGGAGAGTACGAGCAGTACTTC. This encodes CASSWTGEYEQYF.

This clone was found a few times. The V gene is TRBV7-2, the J gene TRBJ1-5; a weak D match, TRBD1 (5 bases). CDR1 SGHTA and CDR2 FQGNSA come from the germline V gene. V lost 3 bases to trimming and J lost 16 bases, with 22 bases between them. The CDR3 sequence is 14 residues long. The CDR3 nucleotides are TGTGCCAGCAGCTTGATCCCCGGGACGGCCTTTCTACATTTT. Its protein is CASSLIPGTAFLHF.

The chain uses TRBV7-3 and TRBJ2-3; D may be TRBD2 (6 bases). This CDR3 is built from 14 residues. V shed 5 bases and J shed 10 bases, with 19 bases lying between them. Germline V gives CDR1 SGHTA, CDR2 FQGTGA. The CDR3 DNA follows: TGTGCCAGCAGCCAAGAGCCGAGGCCTAGCGCGCAGTATTTT. Protein: CASSQEPRPSAQYF.

The chain couples TRBV7-3 to TRBJ1-2, with 8 bases matching TRBD1. The CDR3 has 13 amino acids. Germline loops: CDR1 SGHTA, CDR2 FQGTGA. J lost 8 bases, V lost 6 bases, and 8 bases had no gene match. CDR3 nucleotides: TGTGCCAGCAGACCGACAGGGGAGGTAGGCTACACCTTC. Translating gives CASRPTGEVGYTF.

This clone occurred once. The chain employs TRBV7-6 and TRBJ1-1, with D perhaps TRBD1 (6 bases). There are 15 residues in the CDR3. Germline assignment: CDR1 SGHVS and CDR2 FNYEAQ. V shed 1 base and J shed 4 bases, with 13 bases lying between them. For the CDR3, the DNA is TGTGCCAGCAGCTTAGGGGGGCACTTTGGCACTGAAGCTTTCTTT. It translates to CASSLGGHFGTEAFF.

The chain recombines TRBV27 with TRBJ2-2, with D tentatively TRBD2 (6 bases). V lost 4 bases and J lost 6, with 12 bases in between. This CDR3 has 14 residues. From germline, CDR1 is MNHEY and CDR2 SMNVEV (reference sequence). The CDR3 region is CASSWGVVAGELFF. The CDR3 bases are TGTGCCAGCAGTTGGGGGGTGGTAGCCGGGGAGCTGTTTTTT.

Note on this clone: Since a much larger clone is just one base distant, this may be a read error. Distinct nucleotide sequences in the sample also encode this CDR3. This chain joins TRBV6-5 and TRBJ2-2; D gene ambiguous. CDR3 length: 12 amino acids. Germline V gene data show CDR1 as MNHEY and CDR2 as SVGAGI. With 4 bases removed from V and 0 bases from J, the gap between germline ends came to 0 bases. The CDR3 DNA sequence: TGTGCCAGCAGTTCGAACACCGGGGAGCTGTTTTTT. This encodes CASSSNTGELFF.

The V gene is TRBV2, the J gene TRBJ1-2; D gene uncertain. In germline, CDR1 is SNHLY, CDR2 FYNNEI. The V and J ends lost 3 bases and 7 bases respectively, with 21 bases between them. CDR3 length equals 16 residues. This CDR3 is CASSDTADPSTVGYTF. CDR3 coding DNA: TGTGCCAGCAGTGACACGGCAGACCCAAGTACGGTTGGCTACACCTTC.

This chain uses TRBV10-3 with TRBJ1-1; no firm D call. Looked up from germline, CDR1 is ENHRY and CDR2 is SYGVKD. V lost 6 bases, J lost 1 base, and 9 bases lay in between. This CDR3 is built from 13 residues. This chain's CDR3 is CAISPRQNTEAFF. Written as DNA, the CDR3 is TGTGCCATCAGCCCTAGGCAGAACACTGAAGCTTTCTTT.

V is TRBV10-3 and J is TRBJ1-1; D is undetermined. The CDR3 runs to 13 residues. The germline V gene encodes CDR1 ENHRY and CDR2 SYGVKD. The germline V and J ends were trimmed by 7 bases and 1 base, with 10 bases remaining between them. CDR3 loop: CAITTQSNTEAFF. In DNA form, the CDR3 reads TGTGCCATCACAACACAGTCGAACACTGAAGCTTTCTTT.

The chain is built from TRBV12-3 or TRBV12-4 and TRBJ1-1; D not resolved. V lost 9 bases to trimming and J lost 0 bases, with 8 bases between them. The CDR3 loop spans 12 amino acids. The chain's CDR3 is CASRRLNTEAFF. In DNA form, the CDR3 reads TGTGCCAGTCGGAGGTTGAACACTGAAGCTTTCTTT.

The chain is built from TRBV9 and TRBJ2-3, with D perhaps matching TRBD1 (7 bases). Germline CDR1 and CDR2: SGDLS and YYNGEE. This CDR3 contains 13 residues. V was trimmed by 3 bases and J by 6 bases, leaving 11 bases between them. Here the CDR3 reads CASSGRGVDTQYF. CDR3 DNA: TGTGCCAGCAGCGGCAGGGGGGTGGATACGCAGTATTTT.

This chain uses TRBV18 with TRBJ1-1; D is unclear. CDR1 and CDR2 from the germline V gene are KGHSH and LQKENI. The CDR3 contains 13 residues. Trimming shortened V by 6 bases and J by 8 bases, and 16 bases separated the two germline ends. The CDR3 DNA reads TGTGCCAGCTCCCCAATGGACCGGGGAGAAGCTTTCTTT. It encodes CASSPMDRGEAFF.

V gene TRBV28 combines with J gene TRBJ1-5, with D uncertain. The V gene lost 6 bases and the J gene lost 2 bases, with 5 bases spanning the gap. This CDR3 has 12 residues. Germline V gene sequence: CDR1 MDHEN, CDR2 SYDVKM. CDR3 DNA sequence: TGTGCCAGCAGGTGGGGCAATCAGCCCCAGCATTTT. It specifies CASRWGNQPQHF.

The chain carries TRBV21-1 and TRBJ1-4. TRBV21-1 is annotated as a pseudogene. This CDR3 spans 19 amino acids. This CDR3 is CASSKLWGAGVATNEKLFF. The CDR3 DNA sequence: TGTGCCAGCAGCAAATTATGGGGGGCCGGAGTTGCAACTAATGAAAAACTGTTTTTT.

The chain carries TRBV30 and TRBJ1-5; D ambiguous. Germline CDR1 GTSNPN, CDR2 SVGIG (reference sequence). The CDR3 is made up of 13 amino acids. V gave up 3 bases and J gave up 1 base, with 7 bases separating them. Written as DNA, the CDR3 is TGTGCCTGGAGGCGGGGAAGCAATCAGCCCCAGCATTTT. This codes for CAWRRGSNQPQHF.

The chain combines TRBV11-2 with TRBJ1-5; D remains ambiguous. The germline V gene has CDR1 SGHAT and CDR2 FQNNGV. V lost 0 bases and J 3 bases, leaving 6 bases between the germline ends. The CDR3 is made up of 14 amino acids. In DNA, the CDR3 is TGTGCCAGCAGCTTAGATATAGCCAATCAGCCCCAGCATTTT. This sequence encodes CASSLDIANQPQHF. Full variable domain (outside the CDR3, taken from reference TRBV11-2 and TRBJ1-5): EAGVAQSPRYKIIEKRQSVAFWCNPISGHATLYWYQQILGQGPKLLIQFQNNGVVDDSQLPKDRFSAERLKGVDSTLKIQPAKLEDSAVYLCASSLDIANQPQHFGDGTRLSIL.

V usage is TRBV21-1 and J usage is TRBJ1-1; the table's D call TRBD1 went unverified against the DNA. TRBV21-1 is described as a pseudogene. The CDR3 is made up of 16 amino acids. The CDR3 DNA reads as TGTGCCAGCAGCAAACCGGGACAGGGGGCGAGTGATGAAGCTTTCTTT. It codes for CASSKPGQGASDEAFF.

The rearrangement links TRBV7-3 to TRBJ2-1; D not certain. The CDR3 loop spans 15 amino acids. V lost 1 base and J lost 7, with 14 bases in between. Germline CDR1 is SGHTA and CDR2 is FQGTGA. The CDR3 sequence: CASSLSPLGPNEQFF. Here the CDR3 DNA reads TGTGCCAGCAGCTTAAGTCCGCTCGGTCCGAATGAGCAGTTCTTC. The full variable domain, in which reference TRBV7-3 and TRBJ2-1 provide the parts outside the CDR3, is GAGVSQTPSNKVTEKGKYVELRCDPISGHTALYWYRQSLGQGPEFLIYFQGTGAADDSGLPNDRFFAVRPEGSVSTLKIQRTERGDSAVYLCASSLSPLGPNEQFFGPGTRLTVL.

The CDR3 reads CASSRDRGWDTQYF. The CDR3 DNA follows: TGTGCCAGCAGCAGGGACAGGGGGTGGGATACGCAGTATTTT. This chain uses TRBV7-2 with TRBJ2-3; 11 nucleotides line up with TRBD1. The V segment lost 5 bases and the J segment 6 bases; nucleotides outside the gene matches: 4. The CDR3 covers 14 residues. Germline CDR1 SGHTA, CDR2 FQGNSA.

CDR3 region: CASSYRGGSGANVLTF. CDR3 DNA sequence: TGTGCCAGCAGTTACCGGGGGGGATCTGGGGCCAACGTCCTGACTTTC. The chain carries TRBV6-5 and TRBJ2-6; the match to TRBD2 covers 8 bases. Trimming removed 2 bases from V and 1 base from J; junction bases left unmatched: 1. CDR3 length: 16 residues. CDR1 and CDR2 from the germline V gene are MNHEY and SVGAGI.

V gene TRBV5-1 combines with J gene TRBJ1-6, with D possibly being TRBD1 (5 bases). The germline gives CDR1 SGHRS, CDR2 YFSETQ. This CDR3 has 13 amino acids. Trimming stripped 3 bases from V and 9 bases from J, with 10 bases between. CDR3 DNA: TGCGCCAGCAGCTACGCAGGGTTTTCACCCCTCCACTTT. Residues: CASSYAGFSPLHF.

The chain employs TRBV27 and TRBJ1-2; D may be TRBD1 (5 bases). V was pared by 3 bases and J by 4 bases, with 9 bases between. There are 13 residues in the CDR3. Germline CDR1 and CDR2: MNHEY and SMNVEV (reference sequence). In DNA, the CDR3 is TGTGCCAGCAGTTTGGGGGATAGCTATGGCTACACCTTC. This sequence encodes CASSLGDSYGYTF.

The chain recombines TRBV4-1 with TRBJ1-2; the D is unclear. Germline V CDR1 and CDR2: MGHRA, YSYEKL. The CDR3 spans 15 residues. Trimming took off 0 bases at V and 1 base at J, with 9 bases between the two ends. The CDR3 is CASSQDKWVNYGYTF. The CDR3, as DNA: TGCGCCAGCAGCCAAGATAAGTGGGTTAACTATGGCTACACCTTC.

This rearrangement joins TRBV30 to TRBJ1-5, with a possible D match to TRBD1 (6 bases). The germline CDR1 and CDR2 sequences are GTSNPN and SVGIG (reference sequence). V lost 8 bases and J lost 3, with 17 bases in between. The CDR3 extends over 14 amino acids. CDR3 DNA: TGTGCCAGTCAAAAAGGGGGTGCCAATCAGCCCCAGCATTTT. This gives the protein CASQKGGANQPQHF. Full variable domain (remainder filled in from reference TRBV30 and TRBJ1-5): SQTIHQWPATLVQPVGSPLSLECTVEGTSNPNLYWYRQAAGRGLQLLFYSVGIGQISSEVPQNLSASRPQDRQFILSSKKLLLSDSGFYLCASQKGGANQPQHFGDGTRLSIL.